The 27 T cell receptor beta chains in this list originate from one sample, sequenced in a study of T cells in Graves' hyperthyroidism and ophthalmopathy. Using RNA transcripts as the source, TCR beta CDR3 regions were amplified. A set of HTBI primers served as the primers for a first-round RT-PCR of the TCR CDR3. TCRdb called the multiplex PCR reads again in MiXCR, with one record for every CDR3 protein. The sample carries over 400,000 distinct CDR3 sequences, about 22% recorded once. What was sequenced was blood. The receptors here all came from a woman aged 70-85 years with Graves' ophthalmopathy.

This chain's CDR3 is CATSTTPANQPQHF. CDR3 in DNA: TGTGCCACCAGTACGACACCGGCCAATCAGCCCCAGCATTTT. The rearrangement joins TRBV24-1 to TRBJ1-5; D uncertain. V was pared by 6 bases and J by 3 bases, with 11 bases between. CDR3 length: 14 residues. CDR1 and CDR2 (germline): KGHDR, SFDVKD.

This clonotype occurred a few times. The V call is TRBV30, the J call TRBJ2-3, with D possibly matching TRBD1 (6 bases). Deletions cut 4 bases from V and 6 bases from J, with 8 bases between. This CDR3 has 11 amino acids. Germline V gene data show CDR1 as GTSNPN and CDR2 as SVGIG (reference sequence). DNA for the CDR3: TGTGCCTGGACAGGGGCGGATACGCAGTATTTT. Its protein product is CAWTGADTQYF.

This clonotype turned up a few times. The genes are TRBV10-1 and TRBJ2-3, with D perhaps TRBD2 (6 bases). Germline V gene data show CDR1 as WNHNN and CDR2 as SYGVQD (reference sequence). The V and J ends lost 0 bases and 0 bases respectively, with 10 bases between them. The CDR3 contains 16 residues. CDR3 loop: CASSESAGTSTDTQYF. For the CDR3, the DNA is TGCGCCAGCAGTGAGTCTGCCGGGACTAGCACAGATACGCAGTATTTT.

There are many counts of this clonotype. V and J are TRBV25-1 and TRBJ2-1; 7 bases are shared with TRBD2. The CDR3 extends over 16 amino acids. The J segment lost 0 bases and the V segment lost 6 bases, leaving 8 bases of the junction unmatched. Germline lookup yields CDR1 MGHDK and CDR2 SYGVNS. The CDR3 region is CASRSTSADSYNEQFF. The CDR3 nucleotides are TGTGCCAGCAGAAGTACTAGCGCTGACTCCTACAATGAGCAGTTCTTC.

Many counts were recorded for this clonotype. The chain employs TRBV2 and TRBJ2-3; D is unclear. V was shortened by 8 bases and J by 2 bases, with 23 bases between the two germline ends. The germline V gene has CDR1 SNHLY and CDR2 FYNNEI. CDR3 length equals 17 residues. The CDR3 protein is CASDFGLRQLATDTQYF. In nucleotides, the CDR3 is TGTGCCAGCGACTTCGGGCTCCGGCAGCTCGCCACAGATACGCAGTATTTT. Full variable domain (missing parts from reference TRBV2 and TRBJ2-3): EPEVTQTPSHQVTQMGQEVILRCVPISNHLYFYWYRQILGQKVEFLVSFYNNEISEKSEIFDDQFSVERPDGSNFTLKIRSTKLEDSAMYFCASDFGLRQLATDTQYFGPGTRLTVL.

The V and J genes are TRBV4-1 and TRBJ2-1, with 10 bases aligning to TRBD2. This CDR3 spans 15 amino acids. Germline V CDR1 and CDR2: MGHRA, YSYEKL. V lost 1 base, J lost 6 bases, and 3 bases stayed unmatched. This CDR3 reads CASSQGRLAGNEQFF. The CDR3 coding sequence is TGCGCCAGCAGCCAAGGACGACTAGCGGGCAATGAGCAGTTCTTC.

The chain employs TRBV20-1 and TRBJ2-7; the D is unclear. This CDR3 contains 11 residues. Germline V gene lookup returns CDR1 DFQATT and CDR2 SNEGSKA (reference sequence). With 3 bases removed from V and 4 bases from J, the gap between germline ends came to 7 bases. The CDR3 is CSARLQYEQYF. Here the CDR3 DNA reads TGCAGTGCTAGGCTCCAGTACGAGCAGTACTTC.

Notes on this clonotype: A much larger clone lies a single base off, so this may be a read error. The rearrangement links TRBV20-1 to TRBJ1-1; tentatively, D is TRBD1 (6 bases). The CDR3 covers 14 residues. Germline V lookup: CDR1 DFQATT, CDR2 SNEGSKA (reference sequence). The CDR3 DNA reads as TGCAGTACTAGTAAACCAGGGGTGGGCACTGAAGCTTTCTTT. The encoded protein is CSTSKPGVGTEAFF.

The chain recombines TRBV27 with TRBJ1-5, with 10 positions matching TRBD1. Germline-derived CDR1 and CDR2 are MNHEY and SMNVEV (reference sequence). The CDR3 covers 16 residues. The V and J ends lost 5 bases and 9 bases, in that order; junction bases with no gene match: 13. The CDR3 here is CASSPRDRGLIAPQHF. The CDR3 bases are TGTGCCAGCAGTCCTCGGGACAGGGGACTAATAGCGCCCCAGCATTTT.

This clonotype was recorded many times. This sequence joins TRBV7-2 and TRBJ2-7; no reliable D call. This CDR3 spans 11 amino acids. Germline loops: CDR1 SGHTA, CDR2 FQGNSA. Trimming left V 2 bases short and J 5 bases short, with 4 bases between. The CDR3 spells CASSLLNEQYF. CDR3 nucleotides: TGTGCCAGCAGCTTATTGAACGAGCAGTACTTC.

This clonotype has just a few counts. V and J are TRBV15 and TRBJ2-1, with a possible D match to TRBD2 (6 bases). The CDR3 has 14 residues. V lost 8 bases and J 3 bases, leaving 14 bases between the germline ends. The germline gives CDR1 LNHNV, CDR2 YYDKDF (reference sequence). This CDR3 reads CATRDFPFYNEQFF. For the CDR3, the DNA is TGTGCCACCCGGGACTTCCCGTTCTACAATGAGCAGTTCTTC.

The chain recombines TRBV7-9 with TRBJ2-5; D unclear. The V end lost 2 bases, the J end lost 0 bases, and 7 bases lay between the germline ends. From germline, CDR1 is SEHNR and CDR2 FQNEAQ (reference sequence). This CDR3 is built from 14 residues. The CDR3 is CASSLPQYQETQYF. The CDR3 DNA sequence: TGTGCCAGCAGCTTACCCCAGTACCAAGAGACCCAGTACTTC.

The gene calls are TRBV7-8 and TRBJ2-6; 12 bases match TRBD2. Per the germline V gene, CDR1 is SGHVS and CDR2 is FQNEAQ. Trimming removed 1 base from V and 2 bases from J; junction bases left unmatched: 9. This CDR3 region has 20 residues. DNA for the CDR3: TGTGCCAGCAGCTTAGAGCCTCGGGCTAGCGGGAGGGCTGGGGCCAACGTCCTGACTTTC. Translated, it gives CASSLEPRASGRAGANVLTF. Together with reference TRBV7-8 and TRBJ2-6, the CDR3 gives the full variable domain: GAGVSQSPRYKVAKRGQDVALRCDPISGHVSLFWYQQALGQGPEFLTYFQNEAQLDKSGLPSDRFFAERPEGSVSTLKIQRTQQEDSAVYLCASSLEPRASGRAGANVLTFGAGSRLTVL.

The chain couples TRBV20-1 to TRBJ1-2; 7 nucleotides match TRBD1. From germline, CDR1 is DFQATT and CDR2 SNEGSKA (reference sequence). The CDR3 has 14 residues. The ends lost 6 bases at V and 4 bases at J; junction bases unmatched: 11. The CDR3 loop reads CSAESNQGGYGYTF. For the CDR3, the DNA is TGCAGTGCAGAAAGCAATCAGGGGGGCTATGGCTACACCTTC.

The chain has TRBV7-3 and TRBJ2-6; D tentatively fits TRBD1 or TRBD2 (5 bases each). Germline loops: CDR1 SGHTA, CDR2 FQGTGA. This CDR3 has 19 residues. V gave up 5 bases and J gave up 4 bases, with 24 bases separating them. CDR3 region: CASSGTGTLVVSGANVLTF. The DNA for the CDR3 is TGTGCCAGCAGCGGTACCGGGACCCTTGTGGTATCCGGGGCCAACGTCCTGACTTTC.

This chain connects TRBV5-1 to TRBJ2-1; perhaps TRBD2 as D (5 bases). Per the germline V gene, CDR1 is SGHRS and CDR2 is YFSETQ. Between the trimmed V and J ends, which lost 4 bases and 9 bases, there was a span of 23 bases. The CDR3 sequence is 16 residues long. The CDR3 DNA sequence: TGCGCCAGCAGCGGGCAAGCTGGATGGGAGACGGGTGAGCAGTTCTTC. This sequence encodes CASSGQAGWETGEQFF.

This clonotype was detected ten times or more. The chain recombines TRBV27 with TRBJ2-3, with 7 bases identical to TRBD2. The CDR3 spans 15 residues. The V gene's germline CDR1 is MNHEY and CDR2 SMNVEV (reference sequence). J lost 2 bases, V lost 5 bases, and 7 bases had no gene match. The CDR3 DNA sequence: TGTGCCAGCAGTGCGGGAGTGGGCTACACAGATACGCAGTATTTT. This translates into CASSAGVGYTDTQYF.

In this sample, this clonotype turned up many times. The CDR3 sequence: CASSGTGTNYGYTF. CDR3 bases: TGTGCCAGCAGCGGGACAGGGACTAACTATGGCTACACCTTC. The rearrangement joins TRBV6-1 to TRBJ1-2; 9 positions agree with TRBD1. This CDR3 region has 14 residues. Germline V CDR1 and CDR2: MNHNS, SASEGT. Trimming removed 6 bases from V and 0 bases from J; junction bases left unmatched: 2.

This clonotype was seen many times. V gene TRBV4-2 combines with J gene TRBJ2-5, with TRBD1 matching over 10 bases. V shed 2 bases and J 5 bases; nucleotides not matched to a gene: 11. From germline, CDR1 is LGHNA and CDR2 YNFKEQ. The CDR3 loop spans 17 amino acids. The CDR3 spells CASSQLGQGRDLETQYF. The CDR3 nucleotides are TGTGCCAGCAGCCAATTGGGACAGGGGCGCGACTTGGAGACCCAGTACTTC.

This clonotype came up many times. The chain links TRBV6-1 to TRBJ2-3; tentative D call: TRBD1 (7 bases). The CDR3 runs to 12 residues. Germline V gene lookup returns CDR1 MNHNS and CDR2 SASEGT. The germline V and J ends were trimmed by 6 bases and 6 bases, with 10 bases remaining between them. The CDR3 region is CASRSGGDTQYF. The CDR3 DNA reads TGTGCCAGCAGGTCAGGGGGGGATACGCAGTATTTT.

This clonotype was recorded a few times. The chain carries TRBV6-1 and TRBJ1-5; D not resolved. This CDR3 comprises 14 residues. The V end lost 2 bases, the J end lost 1 base, and 6 bases lay between the germline ends. Germline CDR1 and CDR2: MNHNS and SASEGT. In DNA form, the CDR3 reads TGTGCCAGCAGTGAAAGAATAAGCAATCAGCCCCAGCATTTT. It encodes CASSERISNQPQHF.

This clonotype has ten or more counts. The rearrangement links TRBV11-2 to TRBJ2-3; TRBD1 is a possible D gene (5 bases). V gave up 5 bases and J gave up 2 bases, with 14 bases separating them. The CDR3 is 15 amino acids. The V gene's germline CDR1 is SGHAT and CDR2 FQNNGV. CDR3 DNA sequence: TGTGCCAGCAGCCCGTTTGTGGGGCTCACAGATACGCAGTATTTT. This translates into CASSPFVGLTDTQYF.

This rearrangement joins TRBV6-5 to TRBJ2-3; 7 bases map to TRBD2. V dropped 0 bases and J dropped 3; count of bases not matched to a gene: 6. The CDR3 loop spans 16 amino acids. Germline CDR1 MNHEY, CDR2 SVGAGI. The CDR3 is CASSYSYASGTDTQYF. In DNA, the CDR3 is TGTGCCAGCAGTTACTCGTATGCTAGCGGTACAGATACGCAGTATTTT.

A word on this clonotype: Relative to the germline gene, one junction end is altered; a read error may explain this. The chain couples TRBV2 to TRBJ1-5, with TRBD1 matching over 9 bases. The CDR3 has 15 amino acids. Germline V gives CDR1 SNHLY, CDR2 FYNNEI. The CDR3 spells CAGREKGQGWQPQHF. The DNA for the CDR3 is TGTGCCGGCAGAGAAAAGGGACAGGGTTGGCAGCCCCAGCATTTT.

This chain connects TRBV18 to TRBJ2-7; D call uncertain. The germline V gene encodes CDR1 KGHSH and CDR2 LQKENI. This CDR3 is 13 amino acids long. Trimming removed 2 bases at V and 3 bases at J, with 8 bases between. The CDR3 DNA is TGTGCCAGCTCACCAGAGGCCAGCTACGAGCAGTACTTC. Translated: CASSPEASYEQYF.

CDR3 sequence reads: CATSTGRPWEQYF. The CDR3 DNA is TGTGCCACCAGCACTGGTCGTCCGTGGGAGCAGTACTTC. The chain uses TRBV15 and TRBJ2-7, with D unresolved. V was trimmed by 4 bases and J by 7 bases, leaving 14 bases between them. The germline V gene has CDR1 LNHNV and CDR2 YYDKDF (reference sequence). This CDR3 is built from 13 residues. Complete variable domain (other parts from reference TRBV15 and TRBJ2-7): DAMVIQNPRYQVTQFGKPVTLSCSQTLNHNVMYWYQQKSSQAPKLLFHYYDKDFNNEADTPDNFQSRRPNTSFCFLDIRSPGLGDTAMYLCATSTGRPWEQYFGPGTRLTVT.

This clonotype turned up a few times. The chain couples TRBV3-1 to TRBJ2-1; D gene uncertain. The CDR3 is made up of 15 amino acids. Per germline, CDR1 LGHDT and CDR2 YNNKEL (reference sequence). The ends were cut back, 3 bases at V and 7 bases at J, with 16 bases in the middle. The CDR3 DNA is TGTGCCAGCAGCCAGAGAACGGCGATAGATAATGAGCAGTTCTTC. This codes for CASSQRTAIDNEQFF.